The 23 T cell receptor beta chains listed next were all sequenced from one sample in a study of beta chain features in type 1 diabetes. Study-level points and caveats: In all four CD4+ subsets, TCRB CDR3 length was significantly, moderately reduced in type 1 diabetes.

No antigens are known for them. Investigators reverse transcribed all isolated RNA, so they sequenced expressed TCRB transcripts. Sequenced by immunoSEQ multiplex PCR; TCRdb stores in-frame clones only, minus some. The sample lists hundreds of thousands of clones; over 9.5% were seen once. The sample comprised naive CD4+ T cells from blood. The receptors shown here come from a woman between 18 and 29 years old with type 1 diabetes.

The chain recombines TRBV5-1 with TRBJ2-5; D is unclear. Trimming left V 4 bases short and J 6 bases short, with 13 bases between. CDR1 and CDR2 (germline): SGHRS, YFSETQ. The CDR3 runs to 13 residues. In nucleotides, the CDR3 is TGCGCCAGCAGCAGCTCTCCGGTGCAGACCCAGTACTTC. This gives the protein CASSSSPVQTQYF.

This chain connects TRBV7-2 to TRBJ2-5; TRBD1 might be the D (5 bases). V was clipped by 5 bases and J by 8 bases, with 18 bases between them. The CDR3 covers 14 residues. The germline gives CDR1 SGHTA, CDR2 FQGNSA. The DNA of the CDR3 is TGTGCCAGCAGCCCCCTATGGGGCCCAGGTACCCAGTACTTC. Its translation: CASSPLWGPGTQYF.

The rearrangement links TRBV11-2 to TRBJ2-1; 11 nucleotides match TRBD2. Germline lookup yields CDR1 SGHAT and CDR2 FQNNGV. CDR3 length equals 15 residues. V lost 6 bases and J lost 9; bases outside the gene matches: 10. CDR3 sequence reads: CASRRTSGRSGEQFF. The DNA for the CDR3 is TGTGCCAGCAGACGCACTAGCGGGAGATCGGGTGAGCAGTTCTTC.

The chain combines TRBV2 with TRBJ1-4; D not certain. V gave up 7 bases and J gave up 0 bases, with 9 bases separating them. The CDR3 sequence is 14 residues long. CDR1 is SNHLY, CDR2 FYNNEI, per germline. CDR3 residues: CASKAGTTNEKLFF. Here the CDR3 DNA reads TGTGCCAGCAAGGCCGGGACAACTAATGAAAAACTGTTTTTT. The variable domain in full, with the rest retrieved from reference TRBV2 and TRBJ1-4, is EPEVTQTPSHQVTQMGQEVILRCVPISNHLYFYWYRQILGQKVEFLVSFYNNEISEKSEIFDDQFSVERPDGSNFTLKIRSTKLEDSAMYFCASKAGTTNEKLFFGSGTQLSVL.

This chain joins TRBV4-1 and TRBJ1-1; D is undetermined. Looked up from germline, CDR1 is MGHRA and CDR2 is YSYEKL. CDR3 length: 14 amino acids. V shed 4 bases and J shed 3 bases, with 12 bases lying between them. CDR3 loop: CASSRTGRDTEAFF. CDR3 DNA sequence: TGCGCCAGCAGCCGGACTGGGAGGGACACTGAAGCTTTCTTT.

This sequence joins TRBV5-1 and TRBJ1-6, with a tentative D call TRBD1 (5 bases). Trimming took 0 bases from V and 9 from J, leaving 19 bases between them. This CDR3 is built from 17 residues. The germline CDR1 and CDR2 sequences are SGHRS and YFSETQ. CDR3 bases: TGCGCCAGCAGCTTGGGCAGGGCCCGGAAAAGCAGTTCACCCCTCCACTTT. Its protein product is CASSLGRARKSSSPLHF.

This clone was detected a few times. The rearrangement links TRBV19 to TRBJ1-5, with D maybe TRBD1 (5 bases). The CDR3 runs to 15 residues. Germline-derived CDR1 and CDR2 are LNHDA and SQIVND (reference sequence). The ends were cut back, 7 bases at V and 2 bases at J, with 15 bases in the middle. The CDR3 DNA is TGTGCCAGTAAGGCGGGGGGAGCCGGCAATCAGCCCCAGCATTTT. It encodes CASKAGGAGNQPQHF.

This clone was recorded a few times. The V call is TRBV28, the J call TRBJ1-2; 7 bases are a match to TRBD1. The CDR3 consists of 13 residues. Germline CDR1 reads MDHEN; CDR2 reads SYDVKM. J was trimmed by 8 bases and V by 7 bases; bases with no gene match: 10. DNA of the CDR3: TGTGCCAGCAATAATAAGGGGGCGCGGGGCTACACCTTC. This translates into CASNNKGARGYTF.

The table lists this clone with a few counts. The chain recombines TRBV5-1 with TRBJ1-2; D gene ambiguous. The CDR3 consists of 13 residues. The V gene's germline CDR1 is SGHRS and CDR2 YFSETQ. V shed 2 bases and J shed 8 bases, with 13 bases lying between them. Written as DNA, the CDR3 is TGCGCCAGCAGCTTTGAAGGAGGCGGGGGCTACACCTTC. This codes for CASSFEGGGGYTF.

This clone was picked up a small number of times. In the same sample, other DNA sequences code for this CDR3. The rearrangement links TRBV4-3 to TRBJ1-5; the D gene is possibly TRBD1 (5 bases). This CDR3 is 13 amino acids long. Looked up from germline, CDR1 is LGHNA and CDR2 is YSLEER. V lost 0 bases and J lost 7, with 7 bases in between. The CDR3 DNA reads as TGCGCCAGCAGCCAAGACGGGGGGCAGCCCCAGCATTTT. Residues: CASSQDGGQPQHF.

The sample holds a few counts of this clone. The chain is built from TRBV4-1 and TRBJ1-5; possibly TRBD1 for D (5 bases). The CDR3 consists of 14 residues. Germline-derived CDR1 and CDR2 are MGHRA and YSYEKL. Trimming removed 1 base from V and 2 bases from J, with 6 bases in between. CDR3 sequence reads: CASSQGRGNQPQHF. The CDR3 DNA reads TGCGCCAGCAGCCAAGGCAGGGGCAATCAGCCCCAGCATTTT.

This clone showed up just a few times. This chain uses TRBV28 with TRBJ2-1; 9 nucleotides align to TRBD2. Per germline, CDR1 MDHEN and CDR2 SYDVKM. This CDR3 has 15 residues. The V segment lost 7 bases and the J segment 9 bases; nucleotides outside the gene matches: 13. CDR3 region: CASIPRGLAGIEQFF. The CDR3 DNA reads as TGTGCCAGCATCCCACGTGGGCTAGCGGGGATTGAGCAGTTCTTC. Together with reference TRBV28 and TRBJ2-1, the CDR3 gives the full variable domain: DVKVTQSSRYLVKRTGEKVFLECVQDMDHENMFWYRQDPGLGLRLIYFSYDVKMKEKGDIPEGYSVSREKKERFSLILESASTNQTSMYLCASIPRGLAGIEQFFGPGTRLTVL.

In its sample, this clone was seen a few times. The genes are TRBV11-2 and TRBJ1-4, with a weak D call TRBD1 (5 bases). The CDR3 runs to 18 residues. With 0 bases removed from V and 11 bases from J, the gap between germline ends came to 25 bases. Germline values: CDR1 SGHAT, CDR2 FQNNGV. CDR3 loop: CASSLDMSGYRSREKLFF. CDR3 nucleotides: TGTGCCAGCAGCTTAGATATGAGCGGTTACAGGTCGCGGGAGAAACTGTTTTTT.

This rearrangement joins TRBV5-1 to TRBJ2-6; 8 bases line up with TRBD2. The CDR3 is 16 residues long. V was pared by 5 bases and J by 0 bases, with 4 bases of the junction left unmatched. The V gene's germline CDR1 is SGHRS and CDR2 YFSETQ. The CDR3 reads CASRASGSSGANVLTF. CDR3 bases: TGCGCCAGCAGGGCGAGCGGGAGCTCTGGGGCCAACGTCCTGACTTTC. Drawing the rest from reference TRBV5-1 and TRBJ2-6, the complete variable domain is KAGVTQTPRYLIKTRGQQVTLSCSPISGHRSVSWYQQTPGQGLQFLFEYFSETQRNKGNFPGRFSGRQFSNSRSEMNVSTLELGDSALYLCASRASGSSGANVLTFGAGSRLTVL.

This clone has only a few counts. This chain connects TRBV28 to TRBJ2-7; 12 bases match TRBD2. V dropped 5 bases and J dropped 0; count of bases not matched to a gene: 5. Per the germline V gene, CDR1 is MDHEN and CDR2 is SYDVKM. This CDR3 is built from 16 residues. The CDR3 region is CASSVLAGGSSYEQYF. The CDR3 bases are TGTGCCAGCAGTGTACTAGCGGGAGGTTCCTCCTACGAGCAGTACTTC. Full variable domain (missing parts from reference TRBV28 and TRBJ2-7): DVKVTQSSRYLVKRTGEKVFLECVQDMDHENMFWYRQDPGLGLRLIYFSYDVKMKEKGDIPEGYSVSREKKERFSLILESASTNQTSMYLCASSVLAGGSSYEQYFGPGTRLTVT.

The V gene is TRBV11-1, the J gene TRBJ2-1, with D unclear. Germline assignment: CDR1 SGHAT and CDR2 FQDESV (reference sequence). Trimming removed 3 bases at V and 5 bases at J, with 11 bases between. The CDR3 is made up of 14 amino acids. The CDR3 DNA reads as TGTGCCAGCAGCTTCCAAGGAGCAAACAATGAGCAGTTCTTC. The encoded protein is CASSFQGANNEQFF.

A few counts support this clone. This rearrangement joins TRBV9 to TRBJ2-7; D is perhaps TRBD1 (5 bases). Germline loops: CDR1 SGDLS, CDR2 YYNGEE. V was clipped by 4 bases and J by 6 bases, with 11 bases between them. The CDR3 runs 12 residues. CDR3 bases: TGTGCCAGCAGCCCCAGGGTAGGCGAGCAGTACTTC. It codes for CASSPRVGEQYF.

V gene TRBV14 combines with J gene TRBJ2-3, with D unresolved. CDR3 length equals 11 residues. The germline CDR1 and CDR2 sequences are SGHDN and FVKESK. Trimming pared 4 bases from V and 5 bases from J, leaving 4 bases between. In DNA, the CDR3 is TGTGCCAGCAGCCTCGGAGATACGCAGTATTTT. Translating it yields CASSLGDTQYF.

This clone turned up a few times. The gene calls are TRBV5-1 and TRBJ2-2; D remains ambiguous. This CDR3 comprises 16 residues. V gave up 0 bases and J gave up 2 bases, with 11 bases separating them. Germline assignment: CDR1 SGHRS and CDR2 YFSETQ. The CDR3 protein is CASSLGSIRNTGELFF. The CDR3 bases are TGCGCCAGCAGCTTGGGAAGTATTAGAAACACCGGGGAGCTGTTTTTT.

V usage is TRBV2 and J usage is TRBJ2-3; no clear D gene. V lost 4 bases, J lost 0 bases, and 8 bases lay in between. CDR1 and CDR2 (germline): SNHLY, FYNNEI. The CDR3 spans 14 residues. CDR3 sequence (DNA): TGTGCCAGCAGTGGGGCTCAGAGCACAGATACGCAGTATTTT. Protein: CASSGAQSTDTQYF. Drawing the rest from reference TRBV2 and TRBJ2-3, the complete variable domain is EPEVTQTPSHQVTQMGQEVILRCVPISNHLYFYWYRQILGQKVEFLVSFYNNEISEKSEIFDDQFSVERPDGSNFTLKIRSTKLEDSAMYFCASSGAQSTDTQYFGPGTRLTVL.

This chain uses TRBV5-6 with TRBJ2-5, with TRBD2 matching over 9 bases. Germline-derived CDR1 and CDR2 are SGHDT and YYEEEE. The length of the CDR3 is 13 residues. V shed 7 bases, J shed 2 bases, and the junction held 3 bases outside the gene matches. CDR3 nucleotide sequence: TGTGCCAGCGGGCTAGCGGGACAAGAGACCCAGTACTTC. Translation gives CASGLAGQETQYF. The whole variable domain, filled in from reference TRBV5-6 and TRBJ2-5, reads DAGVTQSPTHLIKTRGQQVTLRCSPKSGHDTVSWYQQALGQGPQFIFQYYEEEERQRGNFPDRFSGHQFPNYSSELNVNALLLGDSALYLCASGLAGQETQYFGPGTRLLVL.

This clone was observed a handful of times. The genes are TRBV19 and TRBJ2-4; 8 bases are a match to TRBD1. V lost 5 bases and J lost 7; bases outside the gene matches: 10. The CDR3 runs 15 residues. Germline V gene sequence: CDR1 LNHDA, CDR2 SQIVND (reference sequence). CDR3 residues: CASSPRAGGFNIQYF. The CDR3 DNA reads as TGTGCCAGTAGTCCTCGAGCAGGGGGCTTCAACATTCAGTACTTC.

This clone showed up just a few times. The V and J genes are TRBV29-1 and TRBJ2-5; D gene ambiguous. Near its end, the DNA agrees better with TRBJ2-7, so the J call may be wrong. The CDR3 is 9 amino acids. The V gene's germline CDR1 is SQVTM and CDR2 ANQGSEA. The CDR3 protein is CSVSYEQYF. In DNA, the CDR3 is TGCAGCGTTTCCTACGAGCAGTACTTC.